This T cell receptor (beta chain) is from a study of blood T cell repertoires in COVID-19. This CDR3 contains 16 residues. V was pared by 5 bases and J by 0 bases, with 11 bases between. The germline gives CDR1 LNHNV, CDR2 YYDKDF (reference sequence). Clones were read by immunoSEQ multiplex PCR, and TCRdb kept only the in-frame ones, dropping some. This table holds 250,000 to 300,000 clones, roughly nine tenths found once. This clone was seen a single time. The gene calls are TRBV15 and TRBJ2-6; no firm D call. This TCR derives from a woman in her thirties with COVID-19, enrolled during active disease. What was sequenced was peripheral blood. The CDR3 DNA reads TGTGCCACCAGCGAGTCGAGACACTCTGGGGCCAACGTCCTGACTTTC. This sequence encodes CATSESRHSGANVLTF.